The 14 T cell receptor beta chains below were found in one sample sequenced in a study of low-dose radiotherapy and immunotherapy resistance in tumors. Time point noted: before trial treatment. First-strand cDNA used TRAV- and TRBV-specific primers, covering alpha and beta chains. TCRs were put through 15 to 25 PCR cycles of amplification with Phusion. A constant-region primer and the V-primer adapter served as the primer pair. MiXCR was run by TCRdb on the reads, yielding one entry per CDR3 protein. The data hold over 65,000 distinct CDR3 sequences, with 18% observed a single time. Sequenced material: PBMCs, taken before treatment. Source of these receptors: a male donor with prostate cancer.

This clonotype was counted ten times or more. The gene calls are TRBV29-1 and TRBJ2-2, with TRBD2 as a possible D gene (6 bases). This CDR3 spans 14 amino acids. Germline V CDR1 and CDR2: SQVTM, ANQGSEA. V lost 3 bases to trimming and J lost 0 bases, with 8 bases between them. The CDR3 bases are TGCAGCGTTGAGGGGGGTTCGAACACCGGGGAGCTGTTTTTT. Translated, it gives CSVEGGSNTGELFF.

This clonotype came up many times. J is TRBJ2-2 and V is TRBV20-1; D unresolved. CDR1 and CDR2 from the germline V gene are DFQATT and SNEGSKA (reference sequence). The V gene lost 3 bases and the J gene lost 5 bases, with 16 bases spanning the gap. The CDR3 is made up of 15 amino acids. CDR3 region: CSASPLGFQTGELFF. The CDR3 coding sequence is TGCAGTGCTAGCCCGTTAGGGTTTCAAACCGGGGAGCTGTTTTTT.

This clonotype was recorded many times. This sequence joins TRBV7-2 and TRBJ2-5; 7 bases agree with TRBD2. Germline CDR1 reads SGHTA; CDR2 reads FQGNSA. The ends lost 1 base at V and 4 bases at J; junction bases unmatched: 3. The CDR3 is 14 residues long. CDR3 sequence (DNA): TGTGCCAGCAGCTTAGGGGGGAGGGCAGAGACCCAGTACTTC. It encodes CASSLGGRAETQYF.

This clonotype came up many times. This chain uses TRBV7-2 with TRBJ2-3; 9 bases line up with TRBD2. The CDR3 extends over 15 amino acids. The ends lost 7 bases at V and 4 bases at J; junction bases unmatched: 9. Germline loops: CDR1 SGHTA, CDR2 FQGNSA. The DNA of the CDR3 is TGTGCCAGCAAGGGCGGGGGGGGGTGGGCAGATACGCAGTATTTT. Its translation: CASKGGGGWADTQYF.

This clonotype occurred many times. The gene calls are TRBV12-3 or TRBV12-4 and TRBJ1-2; no reliable D call. V shed 5 bases and J shed 5 bases, with 15 bases lying between them. The CDR3 is 14 amino acids. The CDR3, as DNA: TGTGCCAGCAGTGTCGCTTCACCTGCTTATGGCTACACCTTC. Translating it yields CASSVASPAYGYTF.

DNA of the CDR3: TGTGCCAGCAGTATGGGACAGGGGGTCTACACCGGGGAGCTGTTTTTT. It is translated as CASSMGQGVYTGELFF. This chain connects TRBV12-3 or TRBV12-4 to TRBJ2-2; 11 nucleotides line up with TRBD1. CDR3 length equals 16 residues. Trimming at V came to 5 bases and at J to 3 bases, leaving 5 bases not matched to a gene.

This clonotype was seen repeatedly, ten times or more. In DNA form, the CDR3 reads TGTGCCAGCAGCCCTCCCTTAAAGAGCCTCAACGAGCAGTACTTC. It yields the protein CASSPPLKSLNEQYF. J is TRBJ2-7 and V is TRBV5-5; D ambiguous. The length of the CDR3 is 15 residues. Germline V gene sequence: CDR1 SGHKS, CDR2 YYEKEE (reference sequence). Deletions cut 4 bases from V and 5 bases from J, with 19 bases between.

This clonotype showed up many times. The genes are TRBV6-6 and TRBJ2-3; possible D gene TRBD2, 7 bases. Trimming cost V 11 bases and J 0 bases, with 15 bases left between them. CDR1 is MNHNY and CDR2 is SVGAGI in the germline V gene (reference sequence). This CDR3 spans 14 amino acids. CDR3: CAGQGGASTDTQYF. The DNA of the CDR3 is TGTGCCGGCCAAGGGGGGGCTAGCACAGATACGCAGTATTTT.

This clonotype was seen many times. The genes are TRBV28 and TRBJ1-5; D call uncertain. CDR3 length: 16 residues. Germline V gene lookup returns CDR1 MDHEN and CDR2 SYDVKM. The V gene lost 5 bases and the J gene lost 4 bases, with 18 bases spanning the gap. The CDR3 is CASSKGGRVGNQPQHF. CDR3 sequence (DNA): TGTGCCAGCAGTAAAGGCGGGAGGGTCGGAAATCAGCCCCAGCATTTT.

This clonotype was detected ten times or more. This sequence joins TRBV29-1 and TRBJ2-7; 7 bases are shared with TRBD1. The V gene end was trimmed by 5 bases and the J gene end by 2 bases; junction bases not matched to a gene: 18. The CDR3 is 17 amino acids. The germline V gene has CDR1 SQVTM and CDR2 ANQGSEA. Here the CDR3 DNA reads TGCAGCGTTAAAATGAGCCGGACCGGGACAGCAACCTACGAGCAGTACTTC. This codes for CSVKMSRTGTATYEQYF.

This clonotype has a count of ten or more. This chain links TRBV10-3 with TRBJ1-5; TRBD1 is a possible D gene (5 bases). The CDR3 totals 19 residues. From germline, CDR1 is ENHRY and CDR2 SYGVKD. Deletions cut 6 bases from V and 0 bases from J, with 24 bases between. The CDR3 reads CAIRGDGQAAFDSNQPQHF. In nucleotides, the CDR3 is TGTGCCATCAGAGGGGACGGGCAGGCGGCGTTCGATAGCAATCAGCCCCAGCATTTT.

This clonotype appeared a few times. The genes are TRBV5-1 and TRBJ1-3; D gene uncertain. Deletions cut 0 bases from V and 4 bases from J, with 11 bases between. The CDR3 loop spans 15 amino acids. The germline V gene encodes CDR1 SGHRS and CDR2 YFSETQ. The CDR3 loop reads CASSLALGLGNTIYF. The CDR3 DNA follows: TGCGCCAGCAGCTTGGCGCTGGGCCTCGGAAACACCATATATTTT.

The chain employs TRBV4-1 and TRBJ1-5; no clear D gene. The V end was cut by 2 bases, the J end by 5 bases, with 10 bases between. CDR3 length: 14 residues. Germline-derived CDR1 and CDR2 are MGHRA and YSYEKL. As DNA, the CDR3 is TGCGCCAGCAGCCAATGGGTGAGCGATCAGCCCCAGCATTTT. The encoded protein is CASSQWVSDQPQHF.

Many counts were recorded for this clonotype. The genes are TRBV12-5 and TRBJ2-1; D remains unclear. CDR3 size: 13 residues. V was shortened by 8 bases and J by 2 bases, with 10 bases between the two germline ends. The germline CDR1 and CDR2 sequences are LGHNT and FRNRAP. The CDR3 coding sequence is TGTGCTAGTACCCTTGGGGCCTACAATGAGCAGTTCTTC. Translation gives CASTLGAYNEQFF.